In its sample, the clone carrying this TCR beta chain was seen a few times. What it binds is not known. The source of the sample is a study of CD8 T cells in ankylosing spondylitis. Study results and limitations: Reports of some motif variants in reactive arthritis synovial fluid and blood predate this one. A TCR beta motif of roughly eight highly homologous variants seemed to mark ankylosing spondylitis blood. Clones linked to the disease showed a CD8+ phenotype. They occurred at relatively low frequencies in peripheral blood. Disease-associated clones were reportedly significantly overrepresented in matched ankylosing spondylitis synovial fluid.

Libraries of TCR beta came from quantitative 5'-RACE with molecular barcodes. TCRdb used MiXCR to reprocess the 5' RACE reads, holding one entry per CDR3 protein. The sample includes around 540,000 distinct CDR3 sequences, roughly 13% of them seen just once. Trimming took 6 bases from V and 3 from J; bases not matched to a gene: 6. Germline CDR1 and CDR2: SQVTM and ANQGSEA. The CDR3 contains 13 residues. The chain combines TRBV29-1 with TRBJ1-1; 8 bases fit TRBD1. The sequenced sample was blood, either unsorted or a sorted T cell fraction (not recorded which). The TCR was taken from a male donor with ankylosing spondylitis. The DNA of the CDR3 is TGCAGCGTCCGGACAGGGCAGGACACTGAAGCTTTCTTT. Its protein product is CSVRTGQDTEAFF.